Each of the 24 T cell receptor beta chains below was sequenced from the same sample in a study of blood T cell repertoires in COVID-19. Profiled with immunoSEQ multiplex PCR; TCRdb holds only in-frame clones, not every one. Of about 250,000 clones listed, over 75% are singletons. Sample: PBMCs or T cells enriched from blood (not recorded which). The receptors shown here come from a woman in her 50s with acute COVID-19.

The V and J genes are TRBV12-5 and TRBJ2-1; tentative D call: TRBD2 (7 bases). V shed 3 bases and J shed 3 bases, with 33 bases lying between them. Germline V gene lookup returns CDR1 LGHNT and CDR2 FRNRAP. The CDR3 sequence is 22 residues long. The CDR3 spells CASGLVSSGGALAKDVYNEQFF. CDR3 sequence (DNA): TGTGCTAGTGGTTTAGTATCATCTGGGGGGGCCCTAGCCAAGGATGTCTACAATGAGCAGTTCTTC.

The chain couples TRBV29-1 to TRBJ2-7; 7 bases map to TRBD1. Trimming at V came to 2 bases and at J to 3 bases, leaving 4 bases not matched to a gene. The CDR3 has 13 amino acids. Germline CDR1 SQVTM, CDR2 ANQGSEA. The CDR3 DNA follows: TGCAGCGTTGAACCCAGACAGGGCTACGAGCAGTACTTC. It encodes CSVEPRQGYEQYF.

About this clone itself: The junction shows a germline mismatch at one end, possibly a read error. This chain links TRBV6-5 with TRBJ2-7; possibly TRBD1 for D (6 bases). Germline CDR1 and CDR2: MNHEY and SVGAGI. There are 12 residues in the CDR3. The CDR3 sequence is CASSFTNRDTLF. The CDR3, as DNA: TGTGCCAGCAGTTTCACTAACCGGGACACTCTTTTC.

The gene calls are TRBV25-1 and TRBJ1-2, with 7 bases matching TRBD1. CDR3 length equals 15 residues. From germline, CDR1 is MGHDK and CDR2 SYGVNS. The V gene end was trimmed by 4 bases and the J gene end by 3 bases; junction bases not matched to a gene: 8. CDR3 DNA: TGTGCCAGCAGTGCCGAAGGGGGCGGTCACTATGGCTACACCTTC. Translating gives CASSAEGGGHYGYTF.

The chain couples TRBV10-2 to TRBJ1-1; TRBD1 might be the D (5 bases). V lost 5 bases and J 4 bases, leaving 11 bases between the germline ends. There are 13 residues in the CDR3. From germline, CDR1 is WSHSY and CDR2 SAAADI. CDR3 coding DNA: TGCGCCAGCAGTACAGGTCTGGGCACTGAAGCTTTCTTT. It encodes CASSTGLGTEAFF.

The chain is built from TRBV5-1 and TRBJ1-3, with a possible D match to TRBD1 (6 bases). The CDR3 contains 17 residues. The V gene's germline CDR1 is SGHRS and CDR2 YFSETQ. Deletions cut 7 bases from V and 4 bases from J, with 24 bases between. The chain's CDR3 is CASGRLDSSTPGNTIYF. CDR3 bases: TGCGCCAGCGGACGCCTGGACAGCTCTACGCCCGGAAACACCATATATTTT.

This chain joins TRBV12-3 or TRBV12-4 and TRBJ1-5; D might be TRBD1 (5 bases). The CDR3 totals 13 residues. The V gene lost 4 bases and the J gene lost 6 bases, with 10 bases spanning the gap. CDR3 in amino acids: CASSSQGSQPQHF. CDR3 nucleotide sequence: TGTGCCAGCAGTTCGCAGGGAAGTCAGCCCCAGCATTTT.

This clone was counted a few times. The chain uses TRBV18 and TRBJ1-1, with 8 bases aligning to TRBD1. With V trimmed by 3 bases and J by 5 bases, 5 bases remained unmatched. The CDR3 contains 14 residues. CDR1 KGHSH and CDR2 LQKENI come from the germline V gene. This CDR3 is CASSPDRVRTEAFF. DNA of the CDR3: TGTGCCAGCTCACCGGACAGGGTAAGGACTGAAGCTTTCTTT.

The CDR3 is CASSVNSNQPQHF. DNA of the CDR3: TGTGCCAGCAGCGTTAATAGCAATCAGCCCCAGCATTTT. V gene TRBV5-4 combines with J gene TRBJ1-5; D gene unclear. The V gene's germline CDR1 is SGHNT and CDR2 YYREEE (reference sequence). V was shortened by 4 bases and J by 0 bases, with 5 bases between the two germline ends. The CDR3 has 13 residues. Using reference TRBV5-4 and TRBJ1-5 for the parts outside the CDR3, the full variable domain is ETGVTQSPTHLIKTRGQQVTLRCSSQSGHNTVSWYQQALGQGPQFIFQYYREEENGRGNFPPRFSGLQFPNYSSELNVNALELDDSALYLCASSVNSNQPQHFGDGTRLSIL.

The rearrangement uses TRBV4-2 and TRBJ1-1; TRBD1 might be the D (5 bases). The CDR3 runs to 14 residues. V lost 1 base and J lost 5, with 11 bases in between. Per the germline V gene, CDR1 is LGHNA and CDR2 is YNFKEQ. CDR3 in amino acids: CASSQGRGETEAFF. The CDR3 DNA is TGTGCCAGCAGCCAAGGTCGGGGGGAGACTGAAGCTTTCTTT.

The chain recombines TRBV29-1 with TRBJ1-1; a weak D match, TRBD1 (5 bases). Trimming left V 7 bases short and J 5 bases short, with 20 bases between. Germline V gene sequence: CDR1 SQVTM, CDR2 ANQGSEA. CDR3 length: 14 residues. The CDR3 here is CSGISRVGITEAFF. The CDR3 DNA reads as TGCAGCGGCATTTCCAGGGTCGGCATTACTGAAGCTTTCTTT.

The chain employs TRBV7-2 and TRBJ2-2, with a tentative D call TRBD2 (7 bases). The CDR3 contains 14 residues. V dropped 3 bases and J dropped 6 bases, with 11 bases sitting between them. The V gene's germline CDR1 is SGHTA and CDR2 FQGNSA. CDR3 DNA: TGTGCCAGCAGCTTGGGGGGGCAGGCCGGGGAGCTGTTTTTT. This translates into CASSLGGQAGELFF.

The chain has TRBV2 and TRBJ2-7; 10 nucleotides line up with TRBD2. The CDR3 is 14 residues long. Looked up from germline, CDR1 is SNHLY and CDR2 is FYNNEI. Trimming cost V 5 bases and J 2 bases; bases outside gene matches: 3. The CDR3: CASSLAGGTYEQYF. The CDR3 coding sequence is TGTGCCAGCAGTTTAGCGGGGGGCACCTACGAGCAGTACTTC.

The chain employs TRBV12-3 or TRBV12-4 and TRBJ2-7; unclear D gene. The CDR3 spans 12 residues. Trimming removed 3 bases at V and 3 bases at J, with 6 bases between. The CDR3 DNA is TGTGCCAGCAGTTTTTTCTTCTACGAGCAGTACTTC. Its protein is CASSFFFYEQYF.

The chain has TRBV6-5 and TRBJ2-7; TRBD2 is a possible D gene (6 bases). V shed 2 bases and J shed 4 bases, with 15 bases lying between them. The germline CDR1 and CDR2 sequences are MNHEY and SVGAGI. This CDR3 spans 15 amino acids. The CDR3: CASSYEGRGLYEQYF. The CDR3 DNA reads TGTGCCAGCAGTTACGAAGGTCGGGGACTTTACGAGCAGTACTTC.

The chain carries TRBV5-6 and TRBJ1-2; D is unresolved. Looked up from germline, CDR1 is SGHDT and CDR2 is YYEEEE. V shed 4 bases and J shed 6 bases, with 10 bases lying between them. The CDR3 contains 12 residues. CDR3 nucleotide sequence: TGTGCCAGCAGCCCCTGGGAGAATGGCTACACCTTC. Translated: CASSPWENGYTF.

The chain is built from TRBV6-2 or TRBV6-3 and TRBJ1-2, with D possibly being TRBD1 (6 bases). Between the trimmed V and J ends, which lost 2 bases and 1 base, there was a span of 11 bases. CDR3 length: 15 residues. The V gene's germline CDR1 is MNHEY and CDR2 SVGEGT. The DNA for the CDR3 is TGTGCCAGCAGTTACGGGGGCAGCGATAACTATGGCTACACCTTC. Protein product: CASSYGGSDNYGYTF.

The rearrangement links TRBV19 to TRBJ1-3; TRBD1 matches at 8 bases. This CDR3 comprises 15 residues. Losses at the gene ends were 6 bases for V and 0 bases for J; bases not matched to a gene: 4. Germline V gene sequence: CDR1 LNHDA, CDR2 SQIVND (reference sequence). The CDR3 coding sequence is TGTGCCAGTAGGAGACAGGGGACCTCTGGAAACACCATATATTTT. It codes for CASRRQGTSGNTIYF. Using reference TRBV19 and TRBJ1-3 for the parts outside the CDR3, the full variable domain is DGGITQSPKYLFRKEGQNVTLSCEQNLNHDAMYWYRQDPGQGLRLIYYSQIVNDFQKGDIAEGYSVSREKKESFPLTVTSAQKNPTAFYLCASRRQGTSGNTIYFGEGSWLTVV.

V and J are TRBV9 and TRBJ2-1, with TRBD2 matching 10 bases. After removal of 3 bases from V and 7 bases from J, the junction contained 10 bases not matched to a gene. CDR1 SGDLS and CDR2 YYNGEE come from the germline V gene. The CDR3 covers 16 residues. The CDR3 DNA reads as TGTGCCAGCAGCGCAATAACTAGCGGGGCCCAAAATGAGCAGTTCTTC. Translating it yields CASSAITSGAQNEQFF.

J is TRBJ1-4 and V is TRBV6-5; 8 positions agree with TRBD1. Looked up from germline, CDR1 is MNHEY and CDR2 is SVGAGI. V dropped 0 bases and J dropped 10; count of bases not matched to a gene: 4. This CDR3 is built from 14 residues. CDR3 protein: CASSYSEDRAKLFF. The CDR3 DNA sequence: TGTGCCAGCAGTTACTCGGAGGACAGGGCAAAACTGTTTTTT.

CDR3 coding DNA: TGCGCCAGCAGCTTCTCGGGGGATCATACTGAAGCTTTCTTT. This sequence encodes CASSFSGDHTEAFF. J is TRBJ1-1 and V is TRBV5-1; D is possibly TRBD1 (5 bases). The V end was cut by 2 bases, the J end by 5 bases, with 13 bases between. The germline V gene has CDR1 SGHRS and CDR2 YFSETQ. This CDR3 is 14 amino acids long.

Here the CDR3 reads CASSQDRRVIFLRPTGDRGPQHF. DNA for the CDR3: TGTGCCAGCAGCCAAGATCGGCGGGTTATTTTCCTAAGACCGACAGGGGATCGAGGGCCCCAGCATTTT. The gene calls are TRBV3-1 (or the pseudogene TRBV3-2) and TRBJ1-5; 8 nucleotides line up with TRBD1. Germline CDR1 reads LGHDT; CDR2 reads YNNKEL (reference sequence). This CDR3 has 23 amino acids. V was clipped by 0 bases and J by 9 bases; unmatched bases: 31.

The CDR3 coding sequence is TGTGCCAGCAGTGTGCAGGGCCTCTCTGGAAACACCATATATTTT. It yields the protein CASSVQGLSGNTIYF. The rearrangement uses TRBV25-1 and TRBJ1-3; D is possibly TRBD1 (5 bases). The CDR3 consists of 15 residues. Germline V gene sequence: CDR1 MGHDK, CDR2 SYGVNS. With 4 bases removed from V and 0 bases from J, the gap between germline ends came to 10 bases. Looking up the rest from reference TRBV25-1 and TRBJ1-3 gives the full variable domain: EADIYQTPRYLVIGTGKKITLECSQTMGHDKMYWYQQDPGMELHLIHYSYGVNSTEKGDLSSESTVSRIRTEHFPLTLESARPSHTSQYLCASSVQGLSGNTIYFGEGSWLTVV.

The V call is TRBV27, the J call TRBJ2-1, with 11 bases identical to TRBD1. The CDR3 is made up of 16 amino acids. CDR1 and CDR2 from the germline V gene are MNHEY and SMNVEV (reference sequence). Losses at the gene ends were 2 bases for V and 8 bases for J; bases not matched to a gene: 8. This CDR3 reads CASSLGWTGGGHEQFF. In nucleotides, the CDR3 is TGTGCCAGCAGTTTAGGGTGGACAGGGGGCGGGCATGAGCAGTTCTTC.